The 12 T cell receptor beta chains listed next were all sequenced from one sample in a study of PD-1 blockade in classical Hodgkin lymphoma. The assay was immunoSEQ multiplex PCR, and TCRdb's table has in-frame clones only and misses some. Of about 26,000 clones listed, about four fifths are singletons. All patients relapsed after autologous stem cell transplantation, and brentuximab vedotin exposure varied. The input for sequencing was peripheral blood mononuclear cells (PBMCs), taken before the second cycle of nivolumab. These TCRs come from a human donor with classical Hodgkin lymphoma.

This chain joins TRBV28 and TRBJ1-4; D not certain. V was cut by 3 bases and J by 4 bases, with 15 bases left in between. The CDR3 has 16 amino acids. Germline V gene sequence: CDR1 MDHEN, CDR2 SYDVKM. The CDR3 here is CASSLRDGPYNEKLFF. The CDR3 coding sequence is TGTGCCAGCAGTTTGCGTGACGGTCCTTATAATGAAAAACTGTTTTTT.

The rearrangement joins TRBV29-1 to TRBJ1-1, with a tentative D call TRBD1 (5 bases). The germline gives CDR1 SQVTM, CDR2 ANQGSEA. The V and J ends lost 6 bases and 1 base respectively, with 18 bases between them. This CDR3 is 15 amino acids long. The CDR3 region has the DNA TGCAGCGTACCAACCCTGGGGGGTCGGAACACTGAAGCTTTCTTT. It encodes CSVPTLGGRNTEAFF.

The rearrangement joins TRBV28 to TRBJ1-1; TRBD1 might be the D (6 bases). This CDR3 has 12 amino acids. The V and J ends lost 8 bases and 8 bases respectively, with 15 bases between them. The V gene's germline CDR1 is MDHEN and CDR2 SYDVKM. The CDR3 region is CASGLRGAEAFF. The DNA for the CDR3 is TGTGCCAGCGGCCTGCGGGGGGCAGAAGCTTTCTTT. Full variable domain (outside the CDR3, taken from reference TRBV28 and TRBJ1-1): DVKVTQSSRYLVKRTGEKVFLECVQDMDHENMFWYRQDPGLGLRLIYFSYDVKMKEKGDIPEGYSVSREKKERFSLILESASTNQTSMYLCASGLRGAEAFFGQGTRLTVV.

The genes are TRBV7-9 and TRBJ1-1; possibly TRBD1 for D (5 bases). The germline V gene has CDR1 SEHNR and CDR2 FQNEAQ (reference sequence). Trimming took off 5 bases at V and 4 bases at J, with 14 bases between the two ends. The CDR3 consists of 14 residues. CDR3 protein: CASSLSGGSTEAFF. The CDR3 region has the DNA TGTGCCAGCAGCCTATCCGGGGGGAGCACTGAAGCTTTCTTT.

The V and J genes are TRBV4-3 and TRBJ2-1; tentative D call: TRBD1 (5 bases). Germline V gives CDR1 LGHNA, CDR2 YSLEER. Trimming left V 2 bases short and J 7 bases short, with 15 bases between. There are 15 residues in the CDR3. CDR3 loop: CASSQSRVSDNEQFF. CDR3 nucleotide sequence: TGCGCCAGCAGCCAATCCAGGGTATCGGATAATGAGCAGTTCTTC.

The V call is TRBV4-1, the J call TRBJ1-3; D is undetermined. V dropped 3 bases and J dropped 0 bases, with 15 bases sitting between them. CDR1 is MGHRA and CDR2 is YSYEKL in the germline V gene. This CDR3 is built from 17 residues. The chain's CDR3 is CASSHSSRRVSGNTIYF. The CDR3 DNA is TGCGCCAGCAGCCACTCTTCCCGCCGCGTCTCTGGAAACACCATATATTTT.

The rearrangement uses TRBV5-6 and TRBJ2-1; possibly TRBD1 or TRBD2 for D (6 bases each). The CDR3 runs to 15 residues. Germline values: CDR1 SGHDT, CDR2 YYEEEE. The V gene lost 2 bases and the J gene lost 6 bases, with 15 bases spanning the gap. DNA of the CDR3: TGTGCCAGCAGCTTCGATGGGGGGCCCCCCAATGAGCAGTTCTTC. It encodes CASSFDGGPPNEQFF.

The chain is built from TRBV4-2 and TRBJ2-7, with D hard to call. The CDR3 contains 13 residues. Germline V gene sequence: CDR1 LGHNA, CDR2 YNFKEQ. Trimming left V 1 base short and J 3 bases short, with 7 bases between. The CDR3 region is CASSQVVGYEQYF. Written as DNA, the CDR3 is TGTGCCAGCAGCCAAGTCGTCGGCTACGAGCAGTACTTC.

The chain is built from TRBV4-1 and TRBJ1-1; 10 bases line up with TRBD1. Germline V lookup: CDR1 MGHRA, CDR2 YSYEKL. The CDR3 runs to 15 residues. Trimming at V came to 3 bases and at J to 4 bases, leaving 5 bases not matched to a gene. For the CDR3, the DNA is TGCGCCAGCAGCCAGGGGGACAGGGGCGGCACTGAAGCTTTCTTT. This translates into CASSQGDRGGTEAFF.

The CDR3 reads CASSLSGNTIYF. For the CDR3, the DNA is TGTGCCAGCAGCTTATCTGGAAACACCATATATTTT. The chain links TRBV13 to TRBJ1-3; no definite D call. The V end lost 2 bases, the J end lost 1 base, and 0 bases lay between the germline ends. Per germline, CDR1 PRHDT and CDR2 FYEKMQ (reference sequence). The CDR3 loop spans 12 amino acids.

The chain has TRBV9 and TRBJ2-7; D not resolved. CDR1 is SGDLS, CDR2 YYNGEE, per germline. The CDR3 has 16 amino acids. Trimming cost V 3 bases and J 0 bases, with 16 bases left between them. In DNA, the CDR3 is TGTGCCAGCAGCGAGACCGGGTCTCCCCTCTCCTACGAGCAGTACTTC. Translating it yields CASSETGSPLSYEQYF.

V gene TRBV4-1 combines with J gene TRBJ1-4; D gene ambiguous. Per the germline V gene, CDR1 is MGHRA and CDR2 is YSYEKL. V was shortened by 5 bases and J by 5 bases, with 21 bases between the two germline ends. This CDR3 is built from 17 residues. The DNA of the CDR3 is TGCGCCAGCAGCACCCCCACCTCGGGTTCTCGGAATGAAAAACTGTTTTTT. Translating gives CASSTPTSGSRNEKLFF.